Sequencing of this T cell receptor beta chain was carried out in a study of shared clonotypes between healthy human individuals. Findings and caveats of the study: There were few donors, and this limited the genetic and exposure-history diversity represented.

Per the germline V gene, CDR1 is SEHNR and CDR2 is FQNEAQ (reference sequence). This CDR3 comprises 13 residues. V was cut by 6 bases and J by 1 base, with 9 bases left in between. Unsorted PBMC samples were amplified in replicate PCRs containing roughly 300 ng DNA, some 30,000 T cell genomes. Method: immunoSEQ multiplex PCR; TCRdb's copy keeps in-frame clones and lacks some. Of hundreds of thousands of clones listed, about 85% are singletons. There were no recent acute infections or vaccinations among the donors, who were healthy HIV-negative adults. Comment on this clone: Antigen unknown. The same CDR3 can be traced to other DNA sequences in this sample.

The origin of this receptor is a middle-aged woman in good health. Some clones in this sample may be carry-over from other donors' samples. The sequenced material came from PBMCs. The chain recombines TRBV7-9 with TRBJ2-5; the D gene is possibly TRBD1 (6 bases). CDR3 coding DNA: TGTGCCAGCAGTAGACAGGCCCAAGAGACCCAGTACTTC. Translating gives CASSRQAQETQYF. Together with reference TRBV7-9 and TRBJ2-5, the CDR3 gives the full variable domain: DTGVSQNPRHKITKRGQNVTFRCDPISEHNRLYWYRQTLGQGPEFLTYFQNEAQLEKSRLLSDRFSAERPKGSFSTLEIQRTEQGDSAMYLCASSRQAQETQYFGPGTRLLVL.